This T cell receptor (beta chain) was profiled in a study of T cell clusters in autoimmune cytopenias. On the study more broadly: TRB sequencing had a median around 52,000 reads and 2,000 to 2,500 distinct clonotypes per sample.

This clonotype is labeled medium-sized based on frequency. Its antigen is currently unknown. Regarding the study as a whole: Physiological T cell clusters of healthy donors were apparently absent in primary autoimmune cytopenia patients. Functional roles of the in silico T cell clusters still await experimental validation. Comparing secondary cytopenia with chronic lymphocytic leukemia showed no cluster-lack signature, apparently masked by lymphoma repertoire.

The CDR3 sequence is 13 residues long. The germline V gene has CDR1 SGHNT and CDR2 YYREEE (reference sequence). Multiplex touch-down PCR amplified TRB using TRB-A and TRB-B pools in one tube. TCRdb re-called the multiplex PCR reads and shows each CDR3 protein once, DNA omitted. Its table lists 2,500 to 3,000 distinct CDR3 sequences. Some 38,000 genome equivalents of blood DNA were amplified for TRB. V gene TRBV5-4 combines with J gene TRBJ2-3; TCRdb indicates TRBD2, and absent DNA this call remains unverified. Sample: peripheral blood. The TCR comes from a human donor with an autoimmune cytopenia or autoimmune hepatitis (not recorded which). The CDR3 is CASSREGADTQYF.